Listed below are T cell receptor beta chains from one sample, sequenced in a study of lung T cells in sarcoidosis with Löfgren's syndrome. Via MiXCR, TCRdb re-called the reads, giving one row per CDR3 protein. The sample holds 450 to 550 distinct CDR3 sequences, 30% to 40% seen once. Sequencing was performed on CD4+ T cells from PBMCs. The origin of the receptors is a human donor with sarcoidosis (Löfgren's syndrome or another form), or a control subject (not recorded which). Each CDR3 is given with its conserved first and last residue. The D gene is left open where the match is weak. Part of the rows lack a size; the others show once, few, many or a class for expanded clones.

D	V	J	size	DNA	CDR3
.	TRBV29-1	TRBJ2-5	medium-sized	TGCAGCGTGGCACACGGGGGGCCCCAGGAGACCCAGTACTTC	CSVAHGGPQETQYF
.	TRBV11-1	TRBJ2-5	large	TGTGCCAGCAGCTTAGACAGGGTAGAGACCCAGTACTTC	CASSLDRVETQYF
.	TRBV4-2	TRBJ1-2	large	TGTGCCAGCAGCCAAGCACAAATCAACTATGGCTACACCTTC	CASSQAQINYGYTF
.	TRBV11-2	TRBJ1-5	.	TGTGCCAGCGGCTCCGATTCGGTTGGGGCTGATCAGCCCCTGCATTTT	CASGSDSVGADQPLHF
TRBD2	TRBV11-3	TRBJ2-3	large	TGTGCCAGCAGTACCAGCGGGAGGGGAGATACGCAGTATTTT	CASSTSGRGDTQYF
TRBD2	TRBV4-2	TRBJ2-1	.	TGTGCCAGCAGCCAAGTTTGGGAGCGGGGGGGCTCCTACAATGAGCAATTCTTC	CASSQVWERGGSYNEQFF
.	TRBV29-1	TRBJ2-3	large	TGCAGCGTCCCCCTTGGAGTCGCAGATACGCAGTATTTT	CSVPLGVADTQYF
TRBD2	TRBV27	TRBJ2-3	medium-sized	TGTGCCAGCGGAAAAGCGGGGGGGACAGATACGCAGTATTTT	CASGKAGGTDTQYF
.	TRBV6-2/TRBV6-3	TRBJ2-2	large	TGTGCCAGCAGACCGACAGCCACCGGGGAGCTGTTTTTT	CASRPTATGELFF
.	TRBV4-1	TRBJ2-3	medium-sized	TGCGCCAGCGGAGCGGGCCCCAGGGGGAAAGATACGCAGTATTTT	CASGAGPRGKDTQYF
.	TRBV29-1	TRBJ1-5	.	TGCAGCGTTACGGATAGCAATCGGCCCCGGCATTTT	CSVTDSNRPRHF
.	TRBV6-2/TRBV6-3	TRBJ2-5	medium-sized	TGTGCCAGCAGTTACTCTAGCTGGAGCGGAGGGACCCAGTACTTC	CASSYSSWSGGTQYF
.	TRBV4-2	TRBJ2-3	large	TGTGCCAGCAGCCTGGCCCCCCGGCTTTCTACTTATAGCACAGATACGCAGTATTTT	CASSLAPRLSTYSTDTQYF
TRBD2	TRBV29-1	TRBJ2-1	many	TGCAGCGCCCCCGCTAGCGGGAGTTCCAATGAGCAGTTCTTC	CSAPASGSSNEQFF
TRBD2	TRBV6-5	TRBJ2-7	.	TGCGCCAGCATTTTCCGACACCTCTCCGGGACTAGCGGAACGTACGAGCAGTACTTC	CASIFRHLSGTSGTYEQYF
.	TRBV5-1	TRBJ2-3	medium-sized	TGCGCCAGCAGCTTGAGCACAGATACGCAGTATTTT	CASSLSTDTQYF
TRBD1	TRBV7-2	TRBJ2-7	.	TGTGCCAGTAGTCCTCGACAGGGACCCACCTACGAGCAGTACTTC	CASSPRQGPTYEQYF
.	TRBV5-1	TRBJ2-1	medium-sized	TGCGCCAGCAGCCAAGGACAAGGGGTCTCCTACAATGAGCAGTTCTTC	CASSQGQGVSYNEQFF
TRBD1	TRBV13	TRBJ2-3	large	TGTGCCAGCAGCTCATCAGGACAGGGTCCAGATACGCAGTATTTT	CASSSSGQGPDTQYF
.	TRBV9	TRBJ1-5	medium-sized	TGTGCCAGCAGCGCATTTCCAGGGGACACTCAGCCCCAGCATTTT	CASSAFPGDTQPQHF
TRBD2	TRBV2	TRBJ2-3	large	TGTGCCAGCAGTGAAGGACTAGCGGGCACAGATACGCAGTATTTT	CASSEGLAGTDTQYF
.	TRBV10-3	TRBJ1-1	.	TGTGCCATCAGTGCCTTTGGTGGGGGAAACACTGAAGCTTTCTTT	CAISAFGGGNTEAFF
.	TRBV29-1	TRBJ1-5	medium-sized	TGCAGCGTTACGGATAGCAATCAGCCCCAGCATTTT	CSVTDSNQPQHF
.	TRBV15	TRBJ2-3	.	TGTGCCACCAGCAAGGGCTGGGACTGCCGCACAAATACGCAGTACTTT	CATSKGWDCRTNTQYF
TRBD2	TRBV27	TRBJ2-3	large	TGTGCCAGCAGTTTCTTGCTAGCGGGACTCACAGATACGCAGTATTTT	CASSFLLAGLTDTQYF